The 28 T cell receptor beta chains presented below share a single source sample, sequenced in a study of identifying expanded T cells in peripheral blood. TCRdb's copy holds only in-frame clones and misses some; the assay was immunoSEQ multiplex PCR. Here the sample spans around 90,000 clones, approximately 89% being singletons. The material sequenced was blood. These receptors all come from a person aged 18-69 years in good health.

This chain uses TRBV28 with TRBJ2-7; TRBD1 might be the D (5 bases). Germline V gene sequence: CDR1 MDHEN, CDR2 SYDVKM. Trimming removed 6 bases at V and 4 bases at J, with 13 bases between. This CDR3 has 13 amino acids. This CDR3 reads CASSPTDLYEQYF. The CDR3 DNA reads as TGTGCCAGCAGCCCGACAGATCTATACGAGCAGTACTTC.

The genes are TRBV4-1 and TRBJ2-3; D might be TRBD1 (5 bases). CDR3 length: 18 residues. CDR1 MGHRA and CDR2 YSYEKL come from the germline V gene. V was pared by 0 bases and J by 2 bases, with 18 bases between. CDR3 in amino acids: CASSQDPRQGQVTDTQYF. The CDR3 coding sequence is TGCGCCAGCAGCCAAGATCCTCGGCAGGGCCAGGTCACAGATACGCAGTATTTT.

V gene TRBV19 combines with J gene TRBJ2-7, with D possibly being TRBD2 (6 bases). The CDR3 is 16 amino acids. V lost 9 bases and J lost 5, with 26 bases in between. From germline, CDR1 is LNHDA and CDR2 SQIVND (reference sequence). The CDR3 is CASRPIGAGLENEQYF. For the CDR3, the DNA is TGTGCCAGCCGACCCATTGGCGCGGGGTTGGAGAACGAGCAGTACTTC.

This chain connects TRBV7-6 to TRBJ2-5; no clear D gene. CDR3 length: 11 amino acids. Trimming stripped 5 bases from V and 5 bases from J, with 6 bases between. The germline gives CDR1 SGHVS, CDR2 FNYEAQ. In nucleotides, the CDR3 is TGTGCCAGCAGCCATGGGGAGACCCAGTACTTC. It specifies CASSHGETQYF.

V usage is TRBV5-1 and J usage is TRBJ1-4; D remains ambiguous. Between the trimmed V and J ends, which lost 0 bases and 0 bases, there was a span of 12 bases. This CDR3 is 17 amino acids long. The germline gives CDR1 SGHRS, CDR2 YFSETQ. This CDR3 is CASSLEASFPTNEKLFF. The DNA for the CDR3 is TGCGCCAGCAGCTTGGAGGCCAGCTTTCCAACTAATGAAAAACTGTTTTTT.

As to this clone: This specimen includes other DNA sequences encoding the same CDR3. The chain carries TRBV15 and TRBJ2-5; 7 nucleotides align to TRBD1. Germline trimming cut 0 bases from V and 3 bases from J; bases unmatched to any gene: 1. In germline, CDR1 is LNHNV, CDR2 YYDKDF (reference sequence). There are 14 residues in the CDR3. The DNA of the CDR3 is TGTGCCACCAGCAGAGATGGGACAGAAGAGACCCAGTACTTC. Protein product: CATSRDGTEETQYF.

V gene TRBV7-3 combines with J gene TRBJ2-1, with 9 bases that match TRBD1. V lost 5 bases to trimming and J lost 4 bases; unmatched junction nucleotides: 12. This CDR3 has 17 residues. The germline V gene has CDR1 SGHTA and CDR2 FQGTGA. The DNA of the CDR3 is TGTGCCAGCAGCCTACTGATACCGGGACAGGGTTACAATGAGCAGTTCTTC. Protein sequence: CASSLLIPGQGYNEQFF.

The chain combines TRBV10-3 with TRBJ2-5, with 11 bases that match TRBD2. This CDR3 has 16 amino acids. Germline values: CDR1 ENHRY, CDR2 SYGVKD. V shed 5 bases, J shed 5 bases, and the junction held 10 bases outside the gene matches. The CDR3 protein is CAISIGSGGAGETQYF. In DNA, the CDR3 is TGTGCCATCAGTATAGGTAGCGGGGGGGCCGGGGAGACCCAGTACTTC.

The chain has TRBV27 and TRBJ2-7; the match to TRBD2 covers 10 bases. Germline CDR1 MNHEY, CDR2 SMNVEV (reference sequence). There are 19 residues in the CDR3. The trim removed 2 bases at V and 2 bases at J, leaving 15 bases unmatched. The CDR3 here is CASSLKLAGVTPLTYEQYF. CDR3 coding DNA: TGTGCCAGCAGTTTAAAGCTAGCGGGAGTGACTCCCCTAACCTACGAGCAGTACTTC.

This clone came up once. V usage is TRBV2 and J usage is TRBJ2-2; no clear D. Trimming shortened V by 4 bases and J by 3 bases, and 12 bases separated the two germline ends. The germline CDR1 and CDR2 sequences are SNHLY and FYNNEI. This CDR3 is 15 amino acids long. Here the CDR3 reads CASSVYRVYTGELFF. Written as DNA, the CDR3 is TGTGCCAGCAGTGTATACAGAGTCTACACCGGGGAGCTGTTTTTT. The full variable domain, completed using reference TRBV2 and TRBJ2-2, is EPEVTQTPSHQVTQMGQEVILRCVPISNHLYFYWYRQILGQKVEFLVSFYNNEISEKSEIFDDQFSVERPDGSNFTLKIRSTKLEDSAMYFCASSVYRVYTGELFFGEGSRLTVL.

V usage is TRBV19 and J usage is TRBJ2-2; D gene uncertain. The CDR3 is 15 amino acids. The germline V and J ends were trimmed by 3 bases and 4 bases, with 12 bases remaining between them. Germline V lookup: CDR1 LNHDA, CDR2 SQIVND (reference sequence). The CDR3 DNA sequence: TGTGCCAGTAGTATTAAGAGGCTCTCCACCGGGGAGCTGTTTTTT. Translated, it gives CASSIKRLSTGELFF.

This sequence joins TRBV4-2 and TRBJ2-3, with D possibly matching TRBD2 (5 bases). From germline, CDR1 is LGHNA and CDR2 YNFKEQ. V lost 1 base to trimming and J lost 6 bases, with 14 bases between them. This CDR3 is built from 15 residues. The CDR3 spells CASSQVRDFADTQYF. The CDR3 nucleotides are TGTGCCAGCAGCCAAGTTCGGGATTTTGCGGATACGCAGTATTTT.

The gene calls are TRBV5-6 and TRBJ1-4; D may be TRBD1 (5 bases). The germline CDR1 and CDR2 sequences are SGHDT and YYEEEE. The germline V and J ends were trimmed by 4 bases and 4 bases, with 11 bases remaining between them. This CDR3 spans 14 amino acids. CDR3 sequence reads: CASSQGPGNEKLFF. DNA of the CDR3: TGTGCCAGCAGCCAGGGCCCGGGTAATGAAAAACTGTTTTTT.

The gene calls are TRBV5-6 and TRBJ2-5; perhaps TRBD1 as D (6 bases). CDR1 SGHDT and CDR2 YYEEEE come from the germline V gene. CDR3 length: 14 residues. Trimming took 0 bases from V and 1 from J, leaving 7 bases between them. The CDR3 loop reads CASSLAQGQETQYF. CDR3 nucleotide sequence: TGTGCCAGCAGCTTGGCACAGGGCCAAGAGACCCAGTACTTC.

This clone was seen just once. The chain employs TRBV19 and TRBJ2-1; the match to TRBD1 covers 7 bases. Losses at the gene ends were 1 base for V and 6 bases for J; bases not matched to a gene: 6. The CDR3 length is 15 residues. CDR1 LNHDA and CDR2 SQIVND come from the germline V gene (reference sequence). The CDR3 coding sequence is TGTGCCAGTAGTATAGGACAGGGCCTGGGCAATGAGCAGTTCTTC. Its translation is CASSIGQGLGNEQFF.

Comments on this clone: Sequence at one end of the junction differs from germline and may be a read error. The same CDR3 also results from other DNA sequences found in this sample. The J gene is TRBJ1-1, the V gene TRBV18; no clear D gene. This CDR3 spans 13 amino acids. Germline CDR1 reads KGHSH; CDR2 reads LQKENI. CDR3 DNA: TGTGCCAGCTCGCCACCCGGGCCCGACGAAGCTTTCTTT. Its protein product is CASSPPGPDEAFF.

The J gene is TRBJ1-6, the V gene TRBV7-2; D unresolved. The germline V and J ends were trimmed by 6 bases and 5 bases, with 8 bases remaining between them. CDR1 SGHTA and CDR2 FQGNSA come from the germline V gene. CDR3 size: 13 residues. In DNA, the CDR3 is TGTGCCAGCAGTCCGACGGATAATTCACCCCTCCACTTT. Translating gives CASSPTDNSPLHF.

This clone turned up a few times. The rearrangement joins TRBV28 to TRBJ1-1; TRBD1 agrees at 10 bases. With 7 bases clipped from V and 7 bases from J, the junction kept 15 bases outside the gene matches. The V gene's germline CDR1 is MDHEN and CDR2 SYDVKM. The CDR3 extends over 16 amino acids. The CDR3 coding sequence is TGTGCCAGCACCAACGGCGGGGGGACAGGGGTCATTGAAGCTTTCTTT. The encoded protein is CASTNGGGTGVIEAFF.

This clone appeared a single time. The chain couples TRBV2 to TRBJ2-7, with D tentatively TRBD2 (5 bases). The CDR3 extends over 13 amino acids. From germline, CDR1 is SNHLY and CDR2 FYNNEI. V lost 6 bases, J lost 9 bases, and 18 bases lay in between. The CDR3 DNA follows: TGTGCCAGCAGACGAGACGTCGGGATCGGGCAGTACTTC. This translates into CASRRDVGIGQYF.

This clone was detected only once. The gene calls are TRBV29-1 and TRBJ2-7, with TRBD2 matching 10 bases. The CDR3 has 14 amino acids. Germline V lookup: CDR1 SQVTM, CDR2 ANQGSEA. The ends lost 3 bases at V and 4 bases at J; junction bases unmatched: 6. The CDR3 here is CSVEGLAGDYEQYF. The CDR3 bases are TGCAGCGTTGAGGGGCTAGCGGGGGATTACGAGCAGTACTTC.

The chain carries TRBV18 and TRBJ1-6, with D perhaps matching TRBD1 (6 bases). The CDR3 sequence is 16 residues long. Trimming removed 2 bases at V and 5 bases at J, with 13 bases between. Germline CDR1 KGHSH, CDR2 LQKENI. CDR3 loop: CASSPEAGANNSPLHF. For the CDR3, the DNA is TGTGCCAGCTCACCAGAGGCAGGGGCTAATAATTCACCCCTCCACTTT.

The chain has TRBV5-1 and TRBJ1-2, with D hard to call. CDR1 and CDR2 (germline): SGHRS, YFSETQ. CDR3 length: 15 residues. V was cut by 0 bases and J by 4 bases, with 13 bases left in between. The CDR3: CASSLVARMGYGYTF. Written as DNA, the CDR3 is TGCGCCAGCAGCTTGGTGGCGAGGATGGGCTATGGCTACACCTTC.

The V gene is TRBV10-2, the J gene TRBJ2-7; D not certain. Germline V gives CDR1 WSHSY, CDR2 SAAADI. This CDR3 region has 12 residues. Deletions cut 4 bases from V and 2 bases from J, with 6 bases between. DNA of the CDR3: TGCGCCAGCAGTGCTATGACCTACGAGCAGTACTTC. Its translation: CASSAMTYEQYF.

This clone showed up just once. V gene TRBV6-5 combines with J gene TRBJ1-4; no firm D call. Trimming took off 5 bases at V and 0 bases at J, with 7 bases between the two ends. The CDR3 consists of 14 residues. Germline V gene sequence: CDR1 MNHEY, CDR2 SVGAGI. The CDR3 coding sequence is TGTGCCAGCAGTGCTTCAGCAACTAATGAAAAACTGTTTTTT. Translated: CASSASATNEKLFF.

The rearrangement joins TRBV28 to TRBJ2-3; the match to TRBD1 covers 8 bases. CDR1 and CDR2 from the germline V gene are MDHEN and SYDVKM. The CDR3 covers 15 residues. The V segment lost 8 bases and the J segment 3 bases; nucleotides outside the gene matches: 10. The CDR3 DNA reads TGTGCCAGCGGCCAGGACAGGGAGTGGACAGATACGCAGTATTTT. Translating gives CASGQDREWTDTQYF.

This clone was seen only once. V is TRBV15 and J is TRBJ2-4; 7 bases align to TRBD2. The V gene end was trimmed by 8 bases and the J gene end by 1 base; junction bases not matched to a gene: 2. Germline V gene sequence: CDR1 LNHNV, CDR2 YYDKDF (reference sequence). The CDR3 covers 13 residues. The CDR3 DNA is TGTGCCACCGGGGAGGGGGCCAAAAACATTCAGTACTTC. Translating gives CATGEGAKNIQYF.

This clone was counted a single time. CDR3 sequence reads: CASSPLSRGGYNEQFF. In nucleotides, the CDR3 is TGTGCCAGCAGTCCCCTCTCTCGCGGTGGATACAATGAGCAGTTCTTC. The chain links TRBV28 to TRBJ2-1; D gene ambiguous. This CDR3 contains 16 residues. V was shortened by 5 bases and J by 4 bases, with 18 bases between the two germline ends. Germline V lookup: CDR1 MDHEN, CDR2 SYDVKM. Full variable domain (missing parts from reference TRBV28 and TRBJ2-1): DVKVTQSSRYLVKRTGEKVFLECVQDMDHENMFWYRQDPGLGLRLIYFSYDVKMKEKGDIPEGYSVSREKKERFSLILESASTNQTSMYLCASSPLSRGGYNEQFFGPGTRLTVL.

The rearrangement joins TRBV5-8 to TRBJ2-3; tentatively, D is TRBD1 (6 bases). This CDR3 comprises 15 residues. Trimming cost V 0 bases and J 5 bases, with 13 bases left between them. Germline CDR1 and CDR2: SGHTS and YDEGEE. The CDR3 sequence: CASSLALGAEDTQYF. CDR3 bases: TGTGCCAGCAGCTTGGCCCTGGGGGCGGAAGATACGCAGTATTTT.